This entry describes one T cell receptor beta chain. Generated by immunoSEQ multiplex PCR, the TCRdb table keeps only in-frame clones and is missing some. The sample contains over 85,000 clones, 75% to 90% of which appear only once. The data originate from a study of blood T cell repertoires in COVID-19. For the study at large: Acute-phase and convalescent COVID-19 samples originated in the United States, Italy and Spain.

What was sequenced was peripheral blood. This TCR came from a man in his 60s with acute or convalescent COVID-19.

The CDR3 protein is CASSLWAEKNTEAFF. The CDR3 DNA follows: TGTGCCAGCAGCTTATGGGCAGAGAAGAACACTGAAGCTTTCTTT. This rearrangement joins TRBV7-3 to TRBJ1-1; D unclear. The CDR3 runs 15 residues. Trimming took 2 bases from V and 1 from J, leaving 11 bases between them. Germline-derived CDR1 and CDR2 are SGHTA and FQGTGA.